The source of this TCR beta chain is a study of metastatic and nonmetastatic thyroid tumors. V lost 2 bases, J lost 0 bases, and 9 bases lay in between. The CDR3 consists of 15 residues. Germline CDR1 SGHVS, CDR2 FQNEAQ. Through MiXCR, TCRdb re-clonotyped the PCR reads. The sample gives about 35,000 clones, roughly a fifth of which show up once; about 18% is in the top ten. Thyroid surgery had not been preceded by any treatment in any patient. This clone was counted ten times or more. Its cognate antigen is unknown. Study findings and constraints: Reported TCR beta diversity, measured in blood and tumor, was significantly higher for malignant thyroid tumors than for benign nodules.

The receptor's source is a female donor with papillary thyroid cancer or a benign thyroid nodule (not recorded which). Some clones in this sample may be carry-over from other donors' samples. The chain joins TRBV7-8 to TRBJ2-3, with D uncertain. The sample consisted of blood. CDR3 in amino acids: CASSLYAVSTDTQYF. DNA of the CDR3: TGTGCCAGCAGCTTATACGCGGTTAGCACAGATACGCAGTATTTT.